This T cell receptor (beta chain) was identified during a study of control samples from healthy donors and cancer patients. CDR1 and CDR2 from the germline V gene are ENHRY and SYGVKD. With 3 bases clipped from V and 2 bases from J, the junction kept 11 bases outside the gene matches. The CDR3 contains 17 residues. Measured with immunoSEQ multiplex PCR; TCRdb has only the in-frame clones, and not every one. The sample has 95,000 to 150,000 clones; roughly 88% are singletons. This chain uses TRBV10-3 with TRBJ1-1; TRBD1 matches at 8 bases. The sample consisted of blood. The sequence was obtained from a middle-aged man in good health. CDR3 protein: CAISDDSRQGINTEAFF. The CDR3 DNA sequence: TGTGCCATCAGTGACGACTCCCGACAGGGGATAAACACTGAAGCTTTCTTT.